This T cell receptor beta chain was identified in a study of T cells in Graves' hyperthyroidism and ophthalmopathy. Disease duration under 2 months; hyperthyroidism patients were aged 18 to 65. Together with thyroid ultrasound, orbital computed tomography, serum thyroxine and TRAb, clinical symptoms were used for diagnoses. From RNA transcripts, TCR beta CDR3 regions were amplified. TCR CDR3 regions were first amplified by RT-PCR with HTBI primers. In TCRdb, the multiplex PCR reads were re-called with MiXCR into one record per CDR3 protein. The table lists a few hundred thousand distinct CDR3 sequences, 15% to 19% of them singletons, with 25% to 35% in the top ten. This clonotype was recorded at least ten times. The V gene lost 5 bases and the J gene lost 4 bases, with 3 bases spanning the gap. The CDR3 sequence is 11 residues long. CDR1 and CDR2 (germline): SNHLY, FYNNEI.

Sequences were obtained from blood. The TCR originated in a woman under 30 with Graves' hyperthyroidism that later progressed to Graves' ophthalmopathy. The V call is TRBV2, the J call TRBJ2-1; D is ambiguous. CDR3: CASSLYNEQFF. In nucleotides, the CDR3 is TGTGCCAGCAGTTTATACAATGAGCAGTTCTTC. Looking up the rest from reference TRBV2 and TRBJ2-1 gives the full variable domain: EPEVTQTPSHQVTQMGQEVILRCVPISNHLYFYWYRQILGQKVEFLVSFYNNEISEKSEIFDDQFSVERPDGSNFTLKIRSTKLEDSAMYFCASSLYNEQFFGPGTRLTVL.